This record covers a single T cell receptor beta chain. Its specificity is unknown. The data are from a study of graft-versus-host responses after intestinal transplantation. General study findings and limits: Graft-versus-host to host-versus-graft clonal ratios in allografts were high in patients with graft-donor T cell macrochimerism. Early after transplant, HvG clones declined as circulating GvH clones peaked.

Using immunoSEQ multiplex PCR, the repertoire was profiled, and TCRdb retains in-frame clones only, with some absent. The data contain 100,000 to 130,000 clones, roughly 86% of them singletons. Germline CDR1 is SGHAT and CDR2 is FQNNGV. The CDR3 consists of 15 residues. After removal of 5 bases from V and 1 base from J, the junction contained 6 bases not matched to a gene. This clonotype was sampled from a human donor who was the organ donor for an intestinal transplant. The chain is built from TRBV11-2 and TRBJ2-7; 9 bases match TRBD1. Material: unstimulated CD4+ T cells sorted from spleen or lymph node cells, obtained before transplant. As DNA, the CDR3 is TGTGCCAGCAGCCTTCCCGGGACAGGGTCCTACGAGCAGTACTTC. This sequence encodes CASSLPGTGSYEQYF.